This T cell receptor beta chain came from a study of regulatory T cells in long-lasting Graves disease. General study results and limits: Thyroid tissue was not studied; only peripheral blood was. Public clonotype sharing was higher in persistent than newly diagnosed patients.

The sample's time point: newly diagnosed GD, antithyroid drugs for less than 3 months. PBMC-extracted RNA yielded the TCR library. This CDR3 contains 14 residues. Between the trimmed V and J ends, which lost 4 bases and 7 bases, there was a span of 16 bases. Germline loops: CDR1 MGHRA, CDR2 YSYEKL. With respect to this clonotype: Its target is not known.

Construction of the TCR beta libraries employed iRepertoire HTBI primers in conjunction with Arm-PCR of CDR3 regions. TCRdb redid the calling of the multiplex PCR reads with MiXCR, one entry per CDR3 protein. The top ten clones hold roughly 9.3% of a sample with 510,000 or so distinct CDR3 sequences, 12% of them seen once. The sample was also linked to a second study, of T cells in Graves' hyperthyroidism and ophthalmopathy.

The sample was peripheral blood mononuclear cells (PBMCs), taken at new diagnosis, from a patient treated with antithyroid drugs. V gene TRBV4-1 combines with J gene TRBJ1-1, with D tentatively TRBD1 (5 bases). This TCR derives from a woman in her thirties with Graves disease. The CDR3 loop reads CASSRRGTEREAFF. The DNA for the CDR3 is TGCGCCAGCAGCCGAAGAGGGACGGAGCGTGAAGCTTTCTTT.